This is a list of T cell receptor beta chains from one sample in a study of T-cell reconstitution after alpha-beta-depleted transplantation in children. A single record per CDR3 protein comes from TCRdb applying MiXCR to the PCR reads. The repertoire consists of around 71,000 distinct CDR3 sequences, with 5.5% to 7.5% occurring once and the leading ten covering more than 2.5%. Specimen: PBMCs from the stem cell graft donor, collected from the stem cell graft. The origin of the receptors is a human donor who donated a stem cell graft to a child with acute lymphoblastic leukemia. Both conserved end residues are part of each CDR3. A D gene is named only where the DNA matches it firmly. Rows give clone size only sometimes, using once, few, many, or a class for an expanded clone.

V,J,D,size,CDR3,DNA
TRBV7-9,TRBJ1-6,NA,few,CAIQQGLGSPLHF,TGTGCCATCCAACAGGGACTTGGATCACCCCTCCACTTT
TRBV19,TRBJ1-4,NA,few,CASSPDVGLSGEKLFF,TGTGCCAGTAGTCCCGACGTCGGCCTCTCAGGGGAAAAACTGTTTTTT
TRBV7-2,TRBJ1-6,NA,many,CASSPSAGSPLHF,TGTGCCAGCAGCCCCTCAGCTGGGTCACCCCTCCACTTT
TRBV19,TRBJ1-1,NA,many,CASRRTGTEAFF,TGTGCCAGTAGAAGAACAGGAACTGAAGCTTTCTTT
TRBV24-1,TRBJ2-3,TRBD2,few,CATSAVLAGATDTQYF,TGTGCCACCAGTGCCGTACTAGCGGGAGCCACAGATACGCAGTATTTT
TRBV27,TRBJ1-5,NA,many,CASSLFTNQPQHF,TGTGCCAGCAGTTTATTTACCAATCAGCCCCAGCATTTT
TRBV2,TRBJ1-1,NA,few,CASLLPVNTEAFF,TGTGCCAGCCTCTTGCCCGTGAACACTGAAGCTTTCTTT
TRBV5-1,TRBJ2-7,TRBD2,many,CASSSSSGRNEQYF,TGCGCCAGCAGTTCTTCTAGCGGGAGGAACGAGCAGTACTTC
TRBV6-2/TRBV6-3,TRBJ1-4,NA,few,CASSYGFRQTTNEKLFF,TGTGCCAGCAGTTACGGATTTCGACAGACTACTAATGAAAAACTGTTTTTT
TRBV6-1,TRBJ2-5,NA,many,CASSGQNQETQYF,TGTGCCAGCAGTGGCCAAAACCAAGAGACCCAGTACTTC
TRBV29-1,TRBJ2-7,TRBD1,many,CSVTGDRGLPFLYF,TGCAGCGTGACGGGGGACAGGGGACTCCCCTTTCTGTACTTC
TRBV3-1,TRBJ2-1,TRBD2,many,CASSRQAGTSAYSSYNEQFF,TGTGCCAGCAGCCGTCAGGCCGGGACTAGCGCTTACAGCTCCTACAATGAGCAGTTCTTC
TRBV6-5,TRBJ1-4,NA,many,CASSYAGFKEKLFF,TGTGCCAGCAGTTACGCAGGGTTTAAAGAAAAACTGTTTTTT
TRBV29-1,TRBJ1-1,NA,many,CSVEGDTAGAFF,TGCAGCGTTGAAGGGGATACGGCGGGAGCTTTCTTT
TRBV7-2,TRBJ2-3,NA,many,CASSHRFDTQYF,TGTGCCAGCAGCCATCGCTTTGATACGCAGTATTTT
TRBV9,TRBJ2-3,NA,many,CASSVKQGSDTQYF,TGTGCCAGCAGCGTCAAGCAGGGTTCAGATACGCAGTATTTT
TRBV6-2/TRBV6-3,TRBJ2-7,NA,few,CASSRGTRGYEQYF,TGTGCCAGCAGTAGAGGAACTCGGGGCTACGAGCAGTACTTC
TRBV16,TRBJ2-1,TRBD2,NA,CASGFRASGGSSYNEQFF,TGTGCCAGCGGCTTCAGGGCTAGCGGGGGGAGCTCCTACAATGAGCAGTTCTTC
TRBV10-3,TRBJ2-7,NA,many,CAISGSRVESSYEQYF,TGTGCCATCAGTGGGAGTCGGGTGGAGAGCTCCTACGAGCAGTACTTC
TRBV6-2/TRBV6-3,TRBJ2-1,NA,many,CASSLYREPSNEQFF,TGTGCCAGCAGTCTGTACCGGGAACCCTCGAATGAGCAGTTCTTC
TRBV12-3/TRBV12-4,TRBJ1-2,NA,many,CASSPTVTGNYGYTF,TGTGCCAGCAGTCCCACCGTAACTGGTAACTATGGCTACACCTTC
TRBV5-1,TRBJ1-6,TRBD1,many,CASSMDRGRDSPLHF,TGCGCCAGCAGCATGGACAGGGGTCGGGATTCACCCCTCCACTTT
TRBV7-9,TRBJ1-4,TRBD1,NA,CASSHLPRTGNEKLFF,TGTGCCAGCAGCCACCTCCCCAGGACAGGCAATGAAAAACTGTTTTTT
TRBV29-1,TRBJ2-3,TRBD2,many,CSVRTSGRADTQYF,TGCAGCGTGAGGACTAGCGGGAGGGCAGATACGCAGTATTTT
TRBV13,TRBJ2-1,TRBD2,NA,CASSWRGSGIYNEQFF,TGTGCCAGCAGCTGGAGGGGTAGCGGGATCTACAATGAGCAGTTCTTC
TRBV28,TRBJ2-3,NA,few,CASSLVSGTDTQYF,TGTGCCAGCAGTTTAGTTTCTGGCACAGATACGCAGTATTTT
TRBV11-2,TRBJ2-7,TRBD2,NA,CASSARLAGVPMREQYF,TGTGCCAGCAGCGCCCGACTAGCGGGAGTCCCCATGAGGGAGCAGTACTTC
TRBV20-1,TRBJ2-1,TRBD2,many,CSATGTSDSYNEQFF,TGCAGTGCCACCGGGACTAGCGACTCCTACAATGAGCAGTTCTTC
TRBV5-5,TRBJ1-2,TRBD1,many,CASSSPGQGTNYGYTF,TGTGCCAGCAGCTCTCCGGGACAGGGAACAAACTATGGCTACACCTTC
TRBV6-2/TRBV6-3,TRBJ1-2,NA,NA,CASSYGGLGGYTF,TGTGCCAGCAGTTACGGGGGGCTGGGAGGCTACACCTTC
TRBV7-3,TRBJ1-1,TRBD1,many,CASSLRGTGRNSEAFF,TGTGCCAGCAGCTTAAGGGGGACAGGACGCAACTCTGAAGCTTTCTTT
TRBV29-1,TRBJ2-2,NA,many,CSVVKGNTGELFF,TGCAGCGTTGTGAAGGGCAACACCGGGGAGCTGTTTTTT
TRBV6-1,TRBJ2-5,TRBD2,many,CASSDGLASKETQYF,TGTGCCAGCAGTGATGGACTAGCGAGCAAAGAGACCCAGTACTTC
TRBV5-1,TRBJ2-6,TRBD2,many,CASSPTSGSSGANVLTF,TGCGCCAGCAGCCCTACTAGCGGGAGTTCTGGGGCCAACGTCCTGACTTTC
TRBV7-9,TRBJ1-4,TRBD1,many,CASSYRGGYSEKLFF,TGTGCCAGCAGCTATCGAGGGGGCTACAGTGAAAAACTGTTTTTT
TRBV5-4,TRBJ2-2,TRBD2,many,CASSRSGAHTGELFF,TGTGCCAGCAGCCGTAGCGGGGCGCACACCGGGGAGCTGTTTTTT
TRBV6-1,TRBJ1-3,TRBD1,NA,CASRFGQGAGNTIYF,TGTGCCAGCAGATTCGGACAGGGGGCTGGAAACACCATATATTTT
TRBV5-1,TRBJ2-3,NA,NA,CASHDSGSADTQYF,TGCGCCAGTCATGACAGCGGATCGGCAGATACGCAGTATTTT
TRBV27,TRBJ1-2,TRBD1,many,CASSTNYRGNGYTF,TGTGCCAGCAGTACAAACTACAGGGGAAATGGCTACACCTTC
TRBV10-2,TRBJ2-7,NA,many,CASSDWLNPYEQYF,TGCGCCAGCAGTGATTGGCTAAACCCCTACGAGCAGTACTTC
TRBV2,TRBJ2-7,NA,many,CASSEHRSGEQYF,TGTGCCAGCAGTGAGCACAGGTCCGGGGAGCAGTACTTC
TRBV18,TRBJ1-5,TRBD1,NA,CASSPDRGNQPQHF,TGTGCCAGCTCACCGGACAGGGGCAATCAGCCCCAGCATTTT
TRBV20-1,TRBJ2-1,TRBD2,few,CSARVRSGRTYNEQFF,TGCAGTGCTAGAGTCCGGAGCGGGAGGACCTACAATGAGCAGTTCTTC
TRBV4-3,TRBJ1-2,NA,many,CASSQDPRAGWRSHGYTF,TGCGCCAGCAGCCAAGATCCCAGGGCAGGGTGGAGGAGTCACGGCTACACCTTC
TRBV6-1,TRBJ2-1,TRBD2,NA,CASSEATSGRYNEQFF,TGTGCCAGCAGTGAAGCTACTAGCGGGCGATACAATGAGCAGTTCTTC
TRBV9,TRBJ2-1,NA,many,CASSVEGRGMYNEQFF,TGTGCCAGCAGCGTAGAGGGGAGGGGGATGTACAATGAGCAGTTCTTC
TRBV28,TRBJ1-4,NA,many,CASSPWGGNEKLFF,TGTGCCAGCAGTCCCTGGGGGGGTAATGAAAAACTGTTTTTT
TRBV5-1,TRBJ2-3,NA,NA,CASSLSGGTDTEYF,TGCGCCAGCAGCCTTAGCGGAGGCACAGATACGGAGTATTTT
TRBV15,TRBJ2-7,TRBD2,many,CATSSRTSGAYEQYF,TGTGCCACCAGCAGCCGGACTAGCGGGGCCTACGAGCAGTACTTC
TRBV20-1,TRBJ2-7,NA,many,CSARDALQLLFPYEQYF,TGCAGTGCTAGAGATGCTTTACAGCTCCTATTTCCATACGAGCAGTACTTC
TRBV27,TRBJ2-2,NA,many,CAIETGRGTGELFF,TGTGCCATCGAGACAGGTCGAGGGACCGGGGAGCTGTTTTTT
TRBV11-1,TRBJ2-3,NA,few,CASSLRGVWTDTQYF,TGTGCCAGCAGCTTAAGGGGGGTGTGGACAGATACGCAGTATTTT